A single sample is the source of the 24 T cell receptor beta chains below, sequenced in a study of cytomegalovirus exposure and HLA in healthy donors. The method was immunoSEQ multiplex PCR; TCRdb's version includes in-frame clones alone and lacks a portion of them. In the table there are over 150,000 clones, around 90% of which are singletons. Sequenced sample: PBMCs. The receptors shown here come from a woman aged 18-29 years in good health and CMV-seropositive.

The V and J genes are TRBV6-4 and TRBJ2-3; TRBD1 matches 7 bases. The germline gives CDR1 MRHNA, CDR2 SNTAGT. V trimming: 6 bases; J trimming: 3 bases; junction bases outside the gene matches: 6. The CDR3 is 14 amino acids. CDR3 amino acids: CASSQQGITDTQYF. DNA of the CDR3: TGTGCCAGCAGCCAACAGGGGATAACAGATACGCAGTATTTT.

The chain couples TRBV7-6 to TRBJ2-7; D is unclear. CDR1 is SGHVS, CDR2 FNYEAQ, per germline. The V gene lost 0 bases and the J gene lost 3 bases, with 6 bases spanning the gap. The CDR3 contains 13 residues. The CDR3 bases are TGTGCCAGCAGCTTAGCTTTCTACTACGAGCAGTACTTC. Translation: CASSLAFYYEQYF.

The CDR3 region has the DNA TGTGCCAGCAGTTTAATAGGTATCCCTTTCGCTTCCCGGAGCACTGAAGCTTTCTTT. Translated: CASSLIGIPFASRSTEAFF. V gene TRBV27 combines with J gene TRBJ1-1; D call uncertain. From germline, CDR1 is MNHEY and CDR2 SMNVEV (reference sequence). The V gene lost 2 bases and the J gene lost 4 bases, with 26 bases spanning the gap. The CDR3 consists of 19 residues.

The CDR3 DNA reads as TGTGCCAGCAGCCACGGGACTAGCGGACCCTACGAGCAGTACTTC. Amino acid sequence: CASSHGTSGPYEQYF. V usage is TRBV4-2 and J usage is TRBJ2-7; 11 nucleotides line up with TRBD2. V lost 3 bases and J lost 2; bases outside the gene matches: 3. The CDR3 is 15 residues long. Germline V CDR1 and CDR2: LGHNA, YNFKEQ.

This clone was seen a handful of times. The V and J genes are TRBV10-2 and TRBJ2-7, with TRBD2 matching over 9 bases. The CDR3 loop spans 13 amino acids. Germline assignment: CDR1 WSHSY and CDR2 SAAADI. The V segment lost 6 bases and the J segment 0 bases; nucleotides outside the gene matches: 0. In DNA, the CDR3 is TGCGCCAGCAGGACTAGCGGCTCCTACGAGCAGTACTTC. Translated: CASRTSGSYEQYF.

This clone was recorded once. The chain recombines TRBV13 with TRBJ2-1; 7 nucleotides agree with TRBD2. The CDR3 is made up of 15 amino acids. CDR1 is PRHDT, CDR2 FYEKMQ, per germline (reference sequence). V shed 4 bases and J 2 bases; nucleotides not matched to a gene: 5. The CDR3 protein is CASSSRAGPYNEQFF. In nucleotides, the CDR3 is TGTGCCAGCAGCTCCCGAGCGGGACCCTACAATGAGCAGTTCTTC.

This rearrangement joins TRBV5-1 to TRBJ2-1, with 10 bases matching TRBD2. V shed 4 bases and J 1 base; nucleotides not matched to a gene: 8. Germline CDR1 SGHRS, CDR2 YFSETQ. The CDR3 has 17 residues. CDR3 DNA sequence: TGCGCCAGCAGCAAACATAGCGGGGGGACATCCTACAATGAGCAGTTCTTC. It translates to CASSKHSGGTSYNEQFF.

This chain uses TRBV28 with TRBJ2-1; 7 bases line up with TRBD2. The germline V gene encodes CDR1 MDHEN and CDR2 SYDVKM. Trimming took 5 bases from V and 4 from J; bases not matched to a gene: 8. The CDR3 spans 15 residues. CDR3 in amino acids: CASSPSSGPYNEQFF. In DNA, the CDR3 is TGTGCCAGCAGTCCCTCTAGCGGTCCGTACAATGAGCAGTTCTTC. Looking up the rest from reference TRBV28 and TRBJ2-1 gives the full variable domain: DVKVTQSSRYLVKRTGEKVFLECVQDMDHENMFWYRQDPGLGLRLIYFSYDVKMKEKGDIPEGYSVSREKKERFSLILESASTNQTSMYLCASSPSSGPYNEQFFGPGTRLTVL.

This clone was seen many times. CDR3 sequence reads: CACRGNPPNQPQHF. In DNA form, the CDR3 reads TGTGCCTGCAGGGGAAACCCGCCTAATCAGCCCCAGCATTTT. The chain is built from TRBV30 and TRBJ1-5; a possible D gene is TRBD1 (6 bases). Germline V lookup: CDR1 GTSNPN, CDR2 SVGIG (reference sequence). V lost 6 bases and J 4 bases, leaving 16 bases between the germline ends. The CDR3 length is 14 residues. The full variable domain, completed using reference TRBV30 and TRBJ1-5, is SQTIHQWPATLVQPVGSPLSLECTVEGTSNPNLYWYRQAAGRGLQLLFYSVGIGQISSEVPQNLSASRPQDRQFILSSKKLLLSDSGFYLCACRGNPPNQPQHFGDGTRLSIL.

V usage is TRBV28 and J usage is TRBJ2-1; TRBD1 might be the D (6 bases). Germline loops: CDR1 MDHEN, CDR2 SYDVKM. The CDR3 length is 16 residues. V lost 5 bases and J 1 base, leaving 15 bases between the germline ends. The CDR3 nucleotides are TGTGCCAGCAGTGCGTTCACAGGGCCTTCCTACAATGAGCAGTTCTTC. Amino acids: CASSAFTGPSYNEQFF.

The chain has TRBV7-6 and TRBJ2-3, with 10 bases identical to TRBD2. CDR1 is SGHVS and CDR2 is FNYEAQ in the germline V gene. J lost 3 bases, V lost 10 bases, and 16 bases had no gene match. The CDR3 is 17 residues long. CDR3 DNA: TGTGCCATCAATCCTCCCCCCTCAGCGGGAGGGACAGATACGCAGTATTTT. Translation: CAINPPPSAGGTDTQYF.

This clone appeared once. This chain connects TRBV11-2 to TRBJ2-3; 8 nucleotides align to TRBD2. With V trimmed by 0 bases and J by 2 bases, 4 bases remained unmatched. The CDR3 contains 16 residues. Germline V gene sequence: CDR1 SGHAT, CDR2 FQNNGV. In DNA, the CDR3 is TGTGCCAGCAGCTTAGATACGGGGGGGTTCACAGATACGCAGTATTTT. This encodes CASSLDTGGFTDTQYF.

This clone appeared a single time. The chain joins TRBV6-5 to TRBJ2-7, with D perhaps matching TRBD1 (6 bases). Trimming cost V 2 bases and J 3 bases, with 8 bases left between them. The CDR3 has 13 amino acids. CDR1 is MNHEY and CDR2 is SVGAGI in the germline V gene. The CDR3 loop is CASSYNRDYEQYF. The CDR3 DNA reads as TGTGCCAGCAGTTACAACAGGGACTACGAGCAGTACTTC.

This clone was detected once. The rearrangement uses TRBV6-5 and TRBJ2-4; 7 bases align to TRBD1. The CDR3 has 16 residues. The J segment lost 0 bases and the V segment lost 2 bases, leaving 4 bases of the junction unmatched. Looked up from germline, CDR1 is MNHEY and CDR2 is SVGAGI. In DNA form, the CDR3 reads TGTGCCAGCAGTTACATGGGACAGACAGCCAAAAACATTCAGTACTTC. It specifies CASSYMGQTAKNIQYF.

The V gene is TRBV5-6, the J gene TRBJ2-5; tentatively, D is TRBD1 (5 bases). Trimming pared 0 bases from V and 4 bases from J, leaving 7 bases between. Germline V gene data show CDR1 as SGHDT and CDR2 as YYEEEE. This CDR3 is built from 13 residues. The CDR3 DNA reads as TGTGCCAGCAGCTTGGCAGGGCTAGAGACCCAGTACTTC. This gives the protein CASSLAGLETQYF.

The V call is TRBV30, the J call TRBJ1-2; no clear D. The germline V gene encodes CDR1 GTSNPN and CDR2 SVGIG (reference sequence). The CDR3 spans 11 residues. The CDR3 sequence is CAARAGGGYTF. The CDR3 DNA is TGTGCTGCACGCGCAGGTGGAGGCTACACCTTC.

The genes are TRBV10-3 and TRBJ1-2; 9 bases are shared with TRBD1. With 3 bases clipped from V and 4 bases from J, the junction kept 12 bases outside the gene matches. This CDR3 comprises 17 residues. CDR1 and CDR2 (germline): ENHRY, SYGVKD. The DNA for the CDR3 is TGTGCCATCAGTGATCCCCGGACAGGGGAGTTCGTCTATGGCTACACCTTC. Its translation: CAISDPRTGEFVYGYTF.

The chain combines TRBV7-2 with TRBJ2-3; D unresolved. V lost 3 bases to trimming and J lost 1 base, with 11 bases between them. This CDR3 is 15 amino acids long. Germline CDR1 and CDR2: SGHTA and FQGNSA. The DNA for the CDR3 is TGTGCCAGCAGCTTCCCTGGCTTACGCACAGATACGCAGTATTTT. Translated, it gives CASSFPGLRTDTQYF.

This clone was recorded a few times. The chain uses TRBV7-8 and TRBJ1-6, with D perhaps TRBD1 (5 bases). Per germline, CDR1 SGHVS and CDR2 FQNEAQ. V lost 0 bases, J lost 11 bases, and 14 bases lay in between. The CDR3 spans 15 residues. The CDR3 DNA is TGTGCCAGCAGCTTAGCGGGGCAGGGTCACCCACCCCTCCACTTT. Amino acid sequence: CASSLAGQGHPPLHF.

The rearrangement uses TRBV19 and TRBJ1-2, with a weak D call TRBD1 (5 bases). The CDR3 extends over 16 amino acids. V shed 1 base and J shed 2 bases, with 14 bases lying between them. The V gene's germline CDR1 is LNHDA and CDR2 SQIVND (reference sequence). The CDR3 loop is CASSIGGGTENYGYTF. The CDR3 coding sequence is TGTGCCAGTAGTATAGGCGGGGGAACCGAGAACTATGGCTACACCTTC. Looking up the rest from reference TRBV19 and TRBJ1-2 gives the full variable domain: DGGITQSPKYLFRKEGQNVTLSCEQNLNHDAMYWYRQDPGQGLRLIYYSQIVNDFQKGDIAEGYSVSREKKESFPLTVTSAQKNPTAFYLCASSIGGGTENYGYTFGSGTRLTVV.

The chain employs TRBV6-6 and TRBJ1-1, with TRBD1 matching over 9 bases. This CDR3 has 14 amino acids. Germline CDR1 and CDR2: MNHNY and SVGAGI (reference sequence). V shed 6 bases, J shed 6 bases, and the junction held 8 bases outside the gene matches. CDR3 amino acids: CASRTGGMAAEAFF. The CDR3 DNA follows: TGTGCCAGCAGGACAGGGGGGATGGCGGCTGAAGCTTTCTTT.

V gene TRBV6-5 combines with J gene TRBJ2-2; 10 bases agree with TRBD1. Germline CDR1 is MNHEY and CDR2 is SVGAGI. CDR3 size: 15 residues. The trim removed 1 base at V and 4 bases at J, leaving 0 bases unmatched. The CDR3 sequence: CASSYWDRGTGELFF. For the CDR3, the DNA is TGTGCCAGCAGTTACTGGGACAGGGGCACCGGGGAGCTGTTTTTT.

The gene calls are TRBV28 and TRBJ2-7; possibly TRBD2 for D (5 bases). The CDR3 contains 18 residues. V lost 6 bases and J 1 base, leaving 25 bases between the germline ends. In germline, CDR1 is MDHEN, CDR2 SYDVKM. DNA for the CDR3: TGTGCCAGCAGCCGAGACCACCGGCGGGCCAGAACTTCCTACGAGCAGTACTTC. Protein sequence: CASSRDHRRARTSYEQYF.

This sequence joins TRBV7-9 and TRBJ2-2, with TRBD1 as a possible D gene (5 bases). The germline V gene has CDR1 SEHNR and CDR2 FQNEAQ (reference sequence). V was shortened by 3 bases and J by 3 bases, with 11 bases between the two germline ends. The CDR3 is 15 amino acids. CDR3 residues: CASSFRGGYTGELFF. In DNA form, the CDR3 reads TGTGCCAGCAGCTTTAGGGGTGGATACACCGGGGAGCTGTTTTTT.